The 12 T cell receptor beta chains below all came from one sample that was sequenced in a study of blood T cell repertoires in COVID-19. Repertoires were generated with immunoSEQ multiplex PCR, while TCRdb's copy carries only in-frame clones and drops some. The data contain roughly 40,000 clones, around 83% of them seen just once; the ten biggest clones take up about 43%. Sequenced: peripheral blood. These TCRs come from a woman of 80 years or more with active or convalescent COVID-19.

This clone was observed a handful of times. The rearrangement uses TRBV10-3 and TRBJ1-2, with TRBD1 matching over 7 bases. J was trimmed by 8 bases and V by 3 bases; bases with no gene match: 6. The CDR3 runs to 13 residues. Germline V CDR1 and CDR2: ENHRY, SYGVKD. CDR3 nucleotides: TGTGCCATCAGTGACCAAGACAGGGTCGGCTACACCTTC. It codes for CAISDQDRVGYTF.

The J gene is TRBJ1-2, the V gene TRBV4-3; D might be TRBD1 (5 bases). The CDR3 is 15 residues long. Germline assignment: CDR1 LGHNA and CDR2 YSLEER. Trimming stripped 1 base from V and 4 bases from J, with 13 bases between. The CDR3 DNA reads as TGCGCCAGCAGCCAAGGCGAAGGAGGGGCCTATGGCTACACCTTC. Its protein product is CASSQGEGGAYGYTF.

The chain is built from TRBV7-6 and TRBJ1-3; D gene ambiguous. The germline V gene encodes CDR1 SGHVS and CDR2 FNYEAQ. V was clipped by 0 bases and J by 0 bases, with 9 bases between them. The CDR3 has 16 amino acids. The CDR3 loop reads CASSLAGASSGNTIYF. CDR3 nucleotide sequence: TGTGCCAGCAGCTTAGCCGGAGCGAGCTCTGGAAACACCATATATTTT.

The rearrangement uses TRBV11-2 and TRBJ2-1; 10 nucleotides align to TRBD2. The CDR3 is 15 residues long. V lost 6 bases and J lost 2; bases outside the gene matches: 4. Germline CDR1 is SGHAT and CDR2 is FQNNGV. In nucleotides, the CDR3 is TGTGCCAGCAGGACAAGCGGGAGGGCCTACAATGAGCAGTTCTTC. Translated, it gives CASRTSGRAYNEQFF.

The chain couples TRBV27 to TRBJ1-2, with 9 nucleotides matching TRBD1. V shed 3 bases and J 2 bases; nucleotides not matched to a gene: 4. This CDR3 has 15 residues. Germline loops: CDR1 MNHEY, CDR2 SMNVEV (reference sequence). The CDR3 reads CASSLRQGVNYGYTF. The CDR3 DNA is TGTGCCAGCAGTTTGAGACAGGGGGTAAACTATGGCTACACCTTC.

This chain joins TRBV20-1 and TRBJ1-1; maybe TRBD1 (5 bases). Germline V gene lookup returns CDR1 DFQATT and CDR2 SNEGSKA (reference sequence). V was shortened by 3 bases and J by 6 bases, with 20 bases between the two germline ends. The CDR3 is made up of 15 amino acids. The CDR3 bases are TGCAGTGCTAGTAAAGGGGTTGGGGGGGTCGCTGAAGCTTTCTTT. Translated: CSASKGVGGVAEAFF.

The J gene is TRBJ2-1, the V gene TRBV10-2, with 8 bases matching TRBD2. In germline, CDR1 is WSHSY, CDR2 SAAADI. The CDR3 has 16 amino acids. Trimming removed 6 bases from V and 8 bases from J; junction bases left unmatched: 15. The CDR3 coding sequence is TGCGCCAGCAGGGAGACACTAAGCGGGAGCATCGATGAGCAGTTCTTC. Protein: CASRETLSGSIDEQFF.

The chain links TRBV4-2 to TRBJ2-3; D perhaps matches TRBD2 (5 bases). The germline CDR1 and CDR2 sequences are LGHNA and YNFKEQ. This CDR3 is built from 13 residues. Trimming removed 0 bases from V and 7 bases from J, with 8 bases in between. The CDR3 DNA follows: TGTGCCAGCAGCCAAGAACGGGGAAATACGCAGTATTTT. Encoded protein: CASSQERGNTQYF.

This chain connects TRBV19 to TRBJ2-5; 14 positions match TRBD2. Germline V gene data show CDR1 as LNHDA and CDR2 as SQIVND (reference sequence). The CDR3 extends over 17 amino acids. V trimming: 3 bases; J trimming: 4 bases; junction bases outside the gene matches: 7. The CDR3 spells CASSMPGLAGGGETQYF. CDR3 nucleotide sequence: TGTGCCAGTAGTATGCCCGGACTAGCGGGAGGTGGAGAGACCCAGTACTTC.

The rearrangement joins TRBV28 to TRBJ2-3; a possible D gene is TRBD1 (5 bases). V dropped 4 bases and J dropped 0 bases, with 14 bases sitting between them. Germline V gene data show CDR1 as MDHEN and CDR2 as SYDVKM. The length of the CDR3 is 16 residues. The CDR3 DNA reads as TGTGCCAGCAGTTCAGCAGGCAGGGCTAGCACAGATACGCAGTATTTT. Translated, it gives CASSSAGRASTDTQYF.

The chain is built from TRBV28 and TRBJ1-5, with 9 bases matching TRBD1. The CDR3 contains 15 residues. V dropped 4 bases and J dropped 2; count of bases not matched to a gene: 3. The germline gives CDR1 MDHEN, CDR2 SYDVKM. The CDR3 nucleotides are TGTGCCAGCAGTTACAGGGGGCCAGGCAATCAGCCCCAGCATTTT. Amino acids: CASSYRGPGNQPQHF.

The chain uses TRBV12-3 or TRBV12-4 and TRBJ2-5, with D possibly being TRBD1 (5 bases). The CDR3 spans 13 residues. V was trimmed by 3 bases and J by 1 base, leaving 6 bases between them. The CDR3: CASSFDSQETQYF. Written as DNA, the CDR3 is TGTGCCAGCAGTTTTGACAGCCAAGAGACCCAGTACTTC.